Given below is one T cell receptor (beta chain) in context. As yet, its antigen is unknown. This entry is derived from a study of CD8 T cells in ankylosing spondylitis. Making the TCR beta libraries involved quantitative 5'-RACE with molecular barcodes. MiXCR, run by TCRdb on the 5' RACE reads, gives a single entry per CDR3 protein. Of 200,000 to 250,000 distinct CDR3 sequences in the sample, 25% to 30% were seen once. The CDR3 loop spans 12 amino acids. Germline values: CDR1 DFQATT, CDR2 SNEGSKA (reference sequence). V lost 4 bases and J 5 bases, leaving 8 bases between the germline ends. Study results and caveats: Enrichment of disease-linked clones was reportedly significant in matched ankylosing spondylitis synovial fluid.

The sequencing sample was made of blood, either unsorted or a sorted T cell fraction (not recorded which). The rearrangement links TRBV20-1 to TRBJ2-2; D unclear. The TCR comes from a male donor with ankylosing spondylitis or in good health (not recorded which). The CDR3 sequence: CSAIDWTGELFF. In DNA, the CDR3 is TGCAGTGCTATAGACTGGACCGGGGAGCTGTTTTTT.